This T cell receptor (beta chain) was retrieved from a study of early T cells in non-severe SARS-CoV-2 infection. In the study overall: Alpha and beta chains were unpaired, from unsorted whole-blood bulk RNA.

TCRdb called the 5' RACE reads again in MiXCR, with one record for every CDR3 protein. The sample lists tens of thousands of distinct CDR3 sequences, 4.8% occurring once. This clonotype was counted many times. Germline V lookup: CDR1 DFQATT, CDR2 SNEGSKA (reference sequence). This CDR3 spans 14 amino acids. Trimming took 5 bases from V and 1 from J, leaving 13 bases between them. The receptor was derived from an adult who was a healthcare worker with PCR-confirmed SARS-CoV-2 infection or an uninfected control (not recorded which). The chain links TRBV20-1 to TRBJ2-3; tentatively, D is TRBD1 (6 bases). Sequenced material: whole blood. The CDR3 here is CSAYRDRGTDTQYF. In nucleotides, the CDR3 is TGCAGTGCTTACAGGGATAGGGGCACAGATACGCAGTATTTT.